The T cell receptor beta chain under discussion was sequenced for a study of blood T cell repertoires in COVID-19. Study-wide context: The United States, Italy and Spain were the sources of the acute and convalescent COVID-19 samples. T cells, B-cell-depleted T cells, or PBMCs provided the cDNA or gDNA that served as material.

In the original processing: Reference gene primer amplification gave nucleated cell count estimates. Assay used: immunoSEQ multiplex PCR; TCRdb lists only in-frame clones, some missing. The DNA was the basis for D and trimming; V, J and clone size are from that table. The sample contains around 150,000 clones, roughly nine tenths of which appear only once. The germline V gene has CDR1 MNHEY and CDR2 SVGAGI. Trimming cost V 5 bases and J 0 bases, with 10 bases left between them. CDR3 size: 15 residues. The sequence derives from a woman aged 55-75 years with active COVID-19. This chain joins TRBV6-5 and TRBJ2-2; no firm D call. Sample: peripheral blood. CDR3 coding DNA: TGTGCCAGCAGTACCACTAAGGCGAACACCGGGGAGCTGTTTTTT. This gives the protein CASSTTKANTGELFF.